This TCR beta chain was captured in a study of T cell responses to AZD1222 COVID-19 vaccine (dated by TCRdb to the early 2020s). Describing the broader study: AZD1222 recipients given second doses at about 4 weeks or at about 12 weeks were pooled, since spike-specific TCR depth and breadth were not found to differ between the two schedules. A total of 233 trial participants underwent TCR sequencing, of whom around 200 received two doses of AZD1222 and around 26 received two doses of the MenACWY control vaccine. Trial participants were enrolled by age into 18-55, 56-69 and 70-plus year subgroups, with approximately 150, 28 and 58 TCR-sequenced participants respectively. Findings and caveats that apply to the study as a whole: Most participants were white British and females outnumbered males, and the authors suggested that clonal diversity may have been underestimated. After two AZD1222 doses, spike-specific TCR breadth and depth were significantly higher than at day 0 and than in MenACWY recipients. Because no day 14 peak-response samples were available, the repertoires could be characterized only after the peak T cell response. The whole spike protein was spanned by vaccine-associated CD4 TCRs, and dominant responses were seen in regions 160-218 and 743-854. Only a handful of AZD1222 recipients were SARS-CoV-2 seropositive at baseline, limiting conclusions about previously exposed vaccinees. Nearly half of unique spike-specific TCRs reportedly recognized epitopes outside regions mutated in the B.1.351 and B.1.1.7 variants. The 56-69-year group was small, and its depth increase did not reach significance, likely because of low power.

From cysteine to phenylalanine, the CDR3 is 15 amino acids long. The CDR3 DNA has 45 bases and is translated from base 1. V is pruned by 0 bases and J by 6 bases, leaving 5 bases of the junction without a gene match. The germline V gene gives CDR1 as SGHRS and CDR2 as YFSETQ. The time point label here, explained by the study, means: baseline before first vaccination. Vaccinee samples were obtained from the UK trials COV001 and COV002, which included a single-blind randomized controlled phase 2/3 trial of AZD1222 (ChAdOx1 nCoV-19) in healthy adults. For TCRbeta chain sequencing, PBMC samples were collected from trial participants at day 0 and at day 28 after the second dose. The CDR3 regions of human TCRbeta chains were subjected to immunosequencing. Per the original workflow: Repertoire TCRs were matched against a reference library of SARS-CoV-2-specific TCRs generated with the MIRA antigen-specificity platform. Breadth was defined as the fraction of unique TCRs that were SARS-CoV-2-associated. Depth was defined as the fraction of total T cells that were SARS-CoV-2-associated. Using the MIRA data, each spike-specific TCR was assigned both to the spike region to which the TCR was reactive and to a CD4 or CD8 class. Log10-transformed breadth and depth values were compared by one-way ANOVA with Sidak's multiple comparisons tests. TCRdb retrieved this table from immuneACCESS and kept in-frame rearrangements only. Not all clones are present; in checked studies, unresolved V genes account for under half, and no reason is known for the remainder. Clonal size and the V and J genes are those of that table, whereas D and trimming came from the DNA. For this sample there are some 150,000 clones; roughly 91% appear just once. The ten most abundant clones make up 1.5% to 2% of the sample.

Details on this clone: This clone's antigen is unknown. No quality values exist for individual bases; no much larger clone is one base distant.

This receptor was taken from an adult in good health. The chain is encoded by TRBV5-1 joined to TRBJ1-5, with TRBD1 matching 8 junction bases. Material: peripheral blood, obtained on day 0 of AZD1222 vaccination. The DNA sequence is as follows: TGCGCCAGCAGCTTGGATACAGGGGGTGGTCAGCCCCAGCATTTT. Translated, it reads CASSLDTGGGQPQHF.